This TCR beta chain was sequenced during a study of glioma-infiltrating T cells after dendritic cell vaccination. The CDR3 has 12 amino acids. CDR1 and CDR2 from the germline V gene are SGHDT and YYEEEE. V lost 3 bases, J lost 4 bases, and 0 bases stayed unmatched. The primer mix had 60 V beta and 13 J beta primers. Clones were read by immunoSEQ multiplex PCR, and TCRdb kept only the in-frame ones, dropping some. The sample includes some 87,000 clones, more than 75% of them seen just once. The rearrangement uses TRBV5-6 and TRBJ1-2; 7 nucleotides line up with TRBD1. The sequenced sample was blood, obtained before dendritic cell vaccination. This receptor was taken from a human donor with glioblastoma. This CDR3 reads CASSWDSYGYTF. The DNA of the CDR3 is TGTGCCAGCAGCTGGGACAGCTATGGCTACACCTTC.